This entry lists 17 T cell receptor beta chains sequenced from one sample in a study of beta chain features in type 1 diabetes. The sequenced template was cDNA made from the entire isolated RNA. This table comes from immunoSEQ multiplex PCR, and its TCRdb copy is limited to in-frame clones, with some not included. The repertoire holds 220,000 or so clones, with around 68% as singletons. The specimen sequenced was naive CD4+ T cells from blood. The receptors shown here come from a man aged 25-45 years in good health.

The DNA for the CDR3 is TGTGCCATCAGTGAGTCAGGGGCGGCCAAAAACATTCAGTACTTC. It translates to CAISESGAAKNIQYF. V usage is TRBV10-3 and J usage is TRBJ2-4; D perhaps matches TRBD1 (5 bases). In germline, CDR1 is ENHRY, CDR2 SYGVKD. V lost 0 bases and J lost 1, with 7 bases in between. This CDR3 is built from 15 residues.

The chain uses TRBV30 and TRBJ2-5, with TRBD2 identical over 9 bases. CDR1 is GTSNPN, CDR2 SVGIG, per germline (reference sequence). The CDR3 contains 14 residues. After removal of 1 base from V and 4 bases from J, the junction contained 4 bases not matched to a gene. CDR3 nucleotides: TGTGCCTGGAGTGGTAGCGGGAGTCGAGAGACCCAGTACTTC. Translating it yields CAWSGSGSRETQYF.

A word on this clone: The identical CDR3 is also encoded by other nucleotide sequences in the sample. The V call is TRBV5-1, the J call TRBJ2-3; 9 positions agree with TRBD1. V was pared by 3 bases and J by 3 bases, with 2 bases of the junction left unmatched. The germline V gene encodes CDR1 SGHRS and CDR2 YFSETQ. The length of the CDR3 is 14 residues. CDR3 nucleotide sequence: TGCGCCAGCAGCTCTGGACAGGGGACAGATACGCAGTATTTT. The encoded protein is CASSSGQGTDTQYF.

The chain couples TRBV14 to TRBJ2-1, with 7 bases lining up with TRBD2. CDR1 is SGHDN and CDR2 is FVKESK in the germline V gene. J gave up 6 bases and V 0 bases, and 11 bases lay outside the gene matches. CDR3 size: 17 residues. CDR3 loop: CASSQDRSSGNLNEQFF. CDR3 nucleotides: TGTGCCAGCAGCCAAGATCGGTCCAGCGGGAATCTCAATGAGCAGTTCTTC.

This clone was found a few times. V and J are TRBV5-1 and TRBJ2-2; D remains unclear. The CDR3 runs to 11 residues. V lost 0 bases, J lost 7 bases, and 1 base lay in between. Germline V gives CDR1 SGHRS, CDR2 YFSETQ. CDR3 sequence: CASSLDGELFF. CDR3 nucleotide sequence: TGCGCCAGCAGCTTGGACGGGGAGCTGTTTTTT. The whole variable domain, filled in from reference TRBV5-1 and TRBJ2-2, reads KAGVTQTPRYLIKTRGQQVTLSCSPISGHRSVSWYQQTPGQGLQFLFEYFSETQRNKGNFPGRFSGRQFSNSRSEMNVSTLELGDSALYLCASSLDGELFFGEGSRLTVL.

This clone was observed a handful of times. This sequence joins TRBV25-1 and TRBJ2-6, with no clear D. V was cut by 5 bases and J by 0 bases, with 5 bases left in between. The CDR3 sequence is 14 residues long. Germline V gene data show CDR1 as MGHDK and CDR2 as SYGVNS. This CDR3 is CASSWSSGANVLTF. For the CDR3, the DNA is TGTGCCAGCAGTTGGAGCTCTGGGGCCAACGTCCTGACTTTC.

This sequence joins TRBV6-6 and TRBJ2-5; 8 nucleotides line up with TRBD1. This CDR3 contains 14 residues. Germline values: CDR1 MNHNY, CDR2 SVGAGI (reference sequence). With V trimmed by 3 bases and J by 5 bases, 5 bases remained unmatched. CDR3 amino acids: CASSYSGGDETQYF. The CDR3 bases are TGTGCCAGCAGTTATTCAGGGGGCGATGAGACCCAGTACTTC.

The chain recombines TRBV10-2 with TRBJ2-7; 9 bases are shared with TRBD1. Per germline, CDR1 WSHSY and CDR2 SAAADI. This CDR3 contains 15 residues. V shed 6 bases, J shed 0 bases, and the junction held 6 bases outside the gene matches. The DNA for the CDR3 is TGCGCCAGCAGCAGTCCGGGACAGGGCTCCTACGAGCAGTACTTC. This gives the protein CASSSPGQGSYEQYF.

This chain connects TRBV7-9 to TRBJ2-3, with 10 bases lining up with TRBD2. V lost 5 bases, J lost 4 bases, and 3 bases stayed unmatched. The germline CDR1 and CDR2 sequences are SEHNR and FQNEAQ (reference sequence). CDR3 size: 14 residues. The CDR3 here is CASSKTSGPDTQYF. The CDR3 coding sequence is TGTGCCAGCAGCAAGACTAGCGGGCCAGATACGCAGTATTTT.

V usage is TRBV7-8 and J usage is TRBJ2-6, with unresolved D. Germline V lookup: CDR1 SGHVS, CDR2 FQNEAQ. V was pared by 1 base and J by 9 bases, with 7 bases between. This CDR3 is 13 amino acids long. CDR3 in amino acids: CASSLGQNNVLTF. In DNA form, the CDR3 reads TGTGCCAGCAGCTTAGGGCAGAACAACGTCCTGACTTTC.

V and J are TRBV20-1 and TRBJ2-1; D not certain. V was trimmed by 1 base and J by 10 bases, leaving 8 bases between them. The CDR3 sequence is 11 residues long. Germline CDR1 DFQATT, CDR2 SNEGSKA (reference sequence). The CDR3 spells CSARGPMEQFF. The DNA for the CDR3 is TGCAGTGCTAGAGGTCCCATGGAGCAGTTCTTC.

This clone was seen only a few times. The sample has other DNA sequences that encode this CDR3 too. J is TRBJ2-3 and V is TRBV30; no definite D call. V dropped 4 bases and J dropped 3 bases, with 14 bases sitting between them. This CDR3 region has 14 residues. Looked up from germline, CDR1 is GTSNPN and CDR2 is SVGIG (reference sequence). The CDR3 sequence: CAWTRGGGTDTQYF. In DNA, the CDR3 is TGTGCCTGGACTAGAGGCGGCGGAACAGATACGCAGTATTTT.

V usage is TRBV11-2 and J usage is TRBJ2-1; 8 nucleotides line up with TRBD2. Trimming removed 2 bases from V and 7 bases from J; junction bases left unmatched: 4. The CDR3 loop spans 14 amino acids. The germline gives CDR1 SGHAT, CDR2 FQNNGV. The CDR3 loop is CASSLTSGQNEQFF. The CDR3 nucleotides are TGTGCCAGCAGCTTAACTAGCGGCCAAAATGAGCAGTTCTTC.

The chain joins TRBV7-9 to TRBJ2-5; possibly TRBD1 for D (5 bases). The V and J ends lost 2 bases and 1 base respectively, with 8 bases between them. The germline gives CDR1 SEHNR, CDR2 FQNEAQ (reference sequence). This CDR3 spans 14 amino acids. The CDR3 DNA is TGTGCCAGCAGCTTACAACAGGTCCAAGAGACCCAGTACTTC. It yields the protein CASSLQQVQETQYF. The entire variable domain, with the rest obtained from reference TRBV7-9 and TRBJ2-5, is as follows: DTGVSQNPRHKITKRGQNVTFRCDPISEHNRLYWYRQTLGQGPEFLTYFQNEAQLEKSRLLSDRFSAERPKGSFSTLEIQRTEQGDSAMYLCASSLQQVQETQYFGPGTRLLVL.

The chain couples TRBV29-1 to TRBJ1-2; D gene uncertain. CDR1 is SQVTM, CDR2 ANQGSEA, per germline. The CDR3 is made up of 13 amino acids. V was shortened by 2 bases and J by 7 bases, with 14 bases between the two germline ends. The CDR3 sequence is CSVEKVVISGYTF. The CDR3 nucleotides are TGCAGCGTTGAAAAGGTGGTAATTTCTGGCTACACCTTC. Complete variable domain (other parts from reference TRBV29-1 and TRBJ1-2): SAVISQKPSRDICQRGTSLTIQCQVDSQVTMMFWYRQQPGQSLTLIATANQGSEATYESGFVIDKFPISRPNLTFSTLTVSNMSPEDSSIYLCSVEKVVISGYTFGSGTRLTVV.

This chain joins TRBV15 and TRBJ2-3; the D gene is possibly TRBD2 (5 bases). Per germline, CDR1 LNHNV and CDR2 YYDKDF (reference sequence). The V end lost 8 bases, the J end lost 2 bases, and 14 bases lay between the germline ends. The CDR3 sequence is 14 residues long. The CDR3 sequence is CATRTPTFTDTQYF. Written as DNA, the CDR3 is TGTGCCACCCGGACTCCTACCTTCACAGATACGCAGTATTTT.

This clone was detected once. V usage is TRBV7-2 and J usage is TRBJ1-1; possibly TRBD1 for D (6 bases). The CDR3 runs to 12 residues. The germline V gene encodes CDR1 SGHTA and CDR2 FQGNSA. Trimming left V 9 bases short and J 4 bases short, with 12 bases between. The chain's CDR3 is CASGQIGTEAFF. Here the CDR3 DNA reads TGTGCCAGTGGACAGATCGGCACTGAAGCTTTCTTT.